This TCR beta chain was found in a study of T-cell memory formation after mild COVID-19. MiXCR was run by TCRdb on the 5' RACE reads, yielding one entry per CDR3 protein. The sample has 150,000 to 200,000 distinct CDR3 sequences, 11% seen once; the top ten hold approximately 3.4%. CDR1 is KGHDR, CDR2 SFDVKD, per germline. CDR3 length: 15 amino acids. Germline trimming cut 2 bases from V and 5 bases from J; bases unmatched to any gene: 5. This chain links TRBV24-1 with TRBJ2-5; 9 bases match TRBD1. Material for sequencing was PBMCs or a T cell subset sorted from them (not recorded which). This receptor was obtained from a man between 18 and 29 years old who had mild COVID-19 (a few samples of this study predate the infection). Cell type and time point are not known. The CDR3 reads CATSDWGTGRETQYF. The DNA of the CDR3 is TGTGCCACCAGTGATTGGGGGACAGGGAGGGAGACCCAGTACTTC.